The source of this T cell receptor beta chain is a study of T cell responses to AZD1222 COVID-19 vaccine. Study outcomes and limitations: Baseline testing showed seropositivity in only six AZD1222 recipients. Vaccination with two AZD1222 doses was followed by a rise in Spike-specific TCR breadth and depth.

Trimming took 1 base from V and 2 from J; bases not matched to a gene: 13. The CDR3 has 19 amino acids. CDR1 SGHTA and CDR2 FQGNSA come from the germline V gene. In the case of this clone: Antigen specificity is unknown.

Assay used: immunoSEQ multiplex PCR; TCRdb lists only in-frame clones, some missing. The table records some 130,000 clones, 80% to 95% of them present only once. This chain uses TRBV7-2 with TRBJ1-1, with 10 positions matching TRBD1. Sequenced material: peripheral blood, taken 28 days after the second AZD1222 dose. The receptor was isolated from an adult who received the AZD1222 COVID-19 vaccine. Written as DNA, the CDR3 is TGTGCCAGCAGCTTAGTTTTGAATCCCGGGACAGGGGTAAACACTGAAGCTTTCTTT. Translating it yields CASSLVLNPGTGVNTEAFF.